The 13 T cell receptor beta chains in this list originate from one sample, sequenced in a study of control samples from healthy donors and cancer patients. The table came from immunoSEQ multiplex PCR; TCRdb's copy has only in-frame clones and leaves some out. The sample contains about 180,000 clones, roughly 92% of which appear only once. The sequencing input was blood. The receptor set was obtained from a man younger than 40 in good health.

The rearrangement uses TRBV6-2 or TRBV6-3 and TRBJ2-3; no firm D call. The CDR3 spans 12 residues. Germline CDR1 is MNHEY and CDR2 is SVGEGT. V was clipped by 1 base and J by 3 bases, with 2 bases between them. The CDR3 is CASSYFTDTQYF. DNA of the CDR3: TGTGCCAGCAGTTACTTTACAGATACGCAGTATTTT.

The CDR3 sequence is CATSDPRTSGYEQYF. CDR3 DNA sequence: TGTGCCACCAGTGACCCCCGGACTAGCGGGTACGAGCAGTACTTC. J is TRBJ2-7 and V is TRBV24-1, with 11 bases fitting TRBD2. The CDR3 is made up of 15 amino acids. After removal of 4 bases from V and 4 bases from J, the junction contained 5 bases not matched to a gene. CDR1 is KGHDR and CDR2 is SFDVKD in the germline V gene.

The V call is TRBV7-9, the J call TRBJ1-2; perhaps TRBD1 as D (5 bases). CDR1 and CDR2 from the germline V gene are SEHNR and FQNEAQ (reference sequence). V was trimmed by 5 bases and J by 5 bases, leaving 15 bases between them. The CDR3 sequence is 14 residues long. CDR3 residues: CASSPLGESYGYTF. In DNA, the CDR3 is TGTGCCAGCAGCCCCTTGGGGGAGTCTTATGGCTACACCTTC.

This rearrangement joins TRBV2 to TRBJ2-7; no clear D. The V end lost 7 bases, the J end lost 4 bases, and 8 bases lay between the germline ends. Per germline, CDR1 SNHLY and CDR2 FYNNEI. This CDR3 is 11 amino acids long. For the CDR3, the DNA is TGTGCCAGCATACTCAGATACGAGCAGTACTTC. Its protein is CASILRYEQYF.

The V and J genes are TRBV6-2 or TRBV6-3 and TRBJ2-3; D gene unclear. Trimming pared 4 bases from V and 3 bases from J, leaving 5 bases between. The CDR3 sequence is 12 residues long. Germline V gene data show CDR1 as MNHEY and CDR2 as SVGEGT. This CDR3 is CASSWGTDTQYF. CDR3 nucleotides: TGTGCCAGCAGTTGGGGAACAGATACGCAGTATTTT.

The chain carries TRBV7-6 and TRBJ1-4; tentative D call: TRBD1 (5 bases). Between the trimmed V and J ends, which lost 1 base and 10 bases, there was a span of 10 bases. This CDR3 is built from 13 residues. Looked up from germline, CDR1 is SGHVS and CDR2 is FNYEAQ. In DNA, the CDR3 is TGTGCCAGCAGCTTAGGTGGGGGGGGAAAACTGTTTTTT. Amino acid sequence: CASSLGGGGKLFF.

The CDR3 coding sequence is TGTGCCAGCAGTTCCCAGGGGGAGGGGGCTACAGATACGCAGTATTTT. This codes for CASSSQGEGATDTQYF. The chain employs TRBV27 and TRBJ2-3; perhaps D is TRBD1 or TRBD2 (7 bases each). Trimming removed 4 bases from V and 3 bases from J, with 17 bases in between. This CDR3 spans 16 amino acids. Germline V gene data show CDR1 as MNHEY and CDR2 as SMNVEV (reference sequence).

This rearrangement joins TRBV29-1 to TRBJ1-2, with no clear D. Germline V gives CDR1 SQVTM, CDR2 ANQGSEA. Trimming removed 7 bases at V and 6 bases at J, with 12 bases between. CDR3 size: 11 residues. CDR3 in amino acids: CSARHLHGYTF. The CDR3 region has the DNA TGCAGCGCGCGACATCTTCATGGCTACACCTTC.

For the CDR3, the DNA is TGTGCCTGGAGTGTCCACCTGAACACTGAAGCTTTCTTT. Amino acid sequence: CAWSVHLNTEAFF. The genes are TRBV30 and TRBJ1-1; D call uncertain. With 0 bases removed from V and 0 bases from J, the gap between germline ends came to 5 bases. The germline V gene has CDR1 GTSNPN and CDR2 SVGIG (reference sequence). This CDR3 contains 13 residues.

The V and J genes are TRBV9 and TRBJ2-3, with 8 bases fitting TRBD2. The germline CDR1 and CDR2 sequences are SGDLS and YYNGEE. Trimming took 1 base from V and 4 from J; bases not matched to a gene: 2. CDR3 size: 14 residues. The CDR3 loop is CASSVLGGADTQYF. The CDR3 nucleotides read TGTGCCAGCAGCGTACTCGGGGGGGCAGATACGCAGTATTTT.

The CDR3 spells CASRRISDTQYF. The CDR3 DNA reads TGTGCCAGCAGACGGATTTCAGATACGCAGTATTTT. The chain combines TRBV11-2 with TRBJ2-3; D not resolved. Looked up from germline, CDR1 is SGHAT and CDR2 is FQNNGV. The CDR3 extends over 12 amino acids. Trimming left V 6 bases short and J 4 bases short, with 8 bases between.

CDR3 residues: CASSLTGPYGYTF. The CDR3 region has the DNA TGTGCCAGCAGCCTGACAGGCCCCTATGGCTACACCTTC. J is TRBJ1-2 and V is TRBV5-4, with D perhaps TRBD1 (6 bases). This CDR3 spans 13 amino acids. Germline V CDR1 and CDR2: SGHNT, YYREEE (reference sequence). Trimming shortened V by 4 bases and J by 4 bases, and 11 bases separated the two germline ends. The variable domain in full, with the rest retrieved from reference TRBV5-4 and TRBJ1-2, is ETGVTQSPTHLIKTRGQQVTLRCSSQSGHNTVSWYQQALGQGPQFIFQYYREEENGRGNFPPRFSGLQFPNYSSELNVNALELDDSALYLCASSLTGPYGYTFGSGTRLTVV.

The V and J genes are TRBV6-1 and TRBJ1-5; D unclear. The CDR3 runs to 16 residues. Germline V gene sequence: CDR1 MNHNS, CDR2 SASEGT. V was shortened by 4 bases and J by 0 bases, with 13 bases between the two germline ends. In nucleotides, the CDR3 is TGTGCCAGCAGTGGACTAAAACTATATAGCAATCAGCCCCAGCATTTT. Translation: CASSGLKLYSNQPQHF.